This TCR beta chain is from a study of cytomegalovirus exposure and HLA in healthy donors. About the research overall: Tens of millions of unique TCR sequences came from HLA-typed donors in an early release. General study findings and limits: Using the classifier, cytomegalovirus status was reportedly diagnosed with high specificity and sensitivity.

PCR involved 60 Vbeta and 13 Jbeta primers. The data were produced by immunoSEQ multiplex PCR, yet TCRdb's version contains in-frame clones alone and is incomplete. The sample has approximately 90,000 clones, around 8% seen once. Details on this clone: Antigen: not known.

The CDR3 loop spans 16 amino acids. Trimming shortened V by 2 bases and J by 3 bases, and 16 bases separated the two germline ends. Germline lookup yields CDR1 KGHSH and CDR2 LQKENI. This TCR derives from a man aged 50-60 years in good health and CMV-seronegative. The sample was PBMCs. V gene TRBV18 combines with J gene TRBJ1-2, with D unclear. The CDR3: CASSPTLLGDDYGYTF. In DNA form, the CDR3 reads TGTGCCAGCTCACCAACCCTCCTCGGAGATGACTATGGCTACACCTTC. The whole variable domain, remainder taken from reference TRBV18 and TRBJ1-2, is NAGVMQNPRHLVRRRGQEARLRCSPMKGHSHVYWYRQLPEEGLKFMVYLQKENIIDESGMPKERFSAEFPKEGPSILRIQQVVRGDSAAYFCASSPTLLGDDYGYTFGSGTRLTVV.